The 25 T cell receptor beta chains given below trace back to one sample, sequenced in a study of blood T cells in healthy people across ages. Then a second PCR, running about 6 to 12 cycles, was carried out with a sample-barcoded 5' primer and a J-beta primer mix. TCRdb re-called the 5' RACE reads through MiXCR, storing one row per CDR3 protein. The sample has about 800,000 distinct CDR3 sequences, about half seen once; the top ten hold around a sixth. The sequencing sample was made of blood. These receptors were obtained from an elderly man in good health.

The chain employs TRBV5-1 and TRBJ1-2; D unresolved. V was shortened by 3 bases and J by 2 bases, with 11 bases between the two germline ends. CDR1 and CDR2 (germline): SGHRS, YFSETQ. CDR3 length: 14 amino acids. The CDR3 coding sequence is TGCGCCAGCAGCTCCGGGTCCATAAACTATGGCTACACCTTC. Translating it yields CASSSGSINYGYTF.

The rearrangement uses TRBV29-1 and TRBJ2-3; weak D call: TRBD2 (6 bases). Per germline, CDR1 SQVTM and CDR2 ANQGSEA. The CDR3 runs to 15 residues. Trimming cost V 8 bases and J 6 bases, with 24 bases left between them. The DNA of the CDR3 is TGCAGCCTTGCGGGGATGGGGGGTCACATGGATACGCAGTATTTT. It encodes CSLAGMGGHMDTQYF.

This clonotype was seen a handful of times. V gene TRBV30 combines with J gene TRBJ2-3, with 8 positions matching TRBD2. The V segment lost 5 bases and the J segment 2 bases; nucleotides outside the gene matches: 6. Germline-derived CDR1 and CDR2 are GTSNPN and SVGIG (reference sequence). The CDR3 is made up of 14 amino acids. CDR3 DNA sequence: TGTGCCTGGCAATTAGCGGGAATCACAGATACGCAGTATTTT. It encodes CAWQLAGITDTQYF.

Many counts were recorded for this clonotype. Its ends do not fully match the called genes, so a read error is possible. This chain joins TRBV5-1 and TRBJ2-5, with D possibly matching TRBD2 (6 bases). CDR1 is SGHRS, CDR2 YFSETQ, per germline. The CDR3 covers 12 residues. The CDR3 here is CASRRGQETQYF. The CDR3 DNA reads TGTGCCAGCCGGAGGGGCCAAGAGACCCAGTACTTC. Together with reference TRBV5-1 and TRBJ2-5, the CDR3 gives the full variable domain: KAGVTQTPRYLIKTRGQQVTLSCSPISGHRSVSWYQQTPGQGLQFLFEYFSETQRNKGNFPGRFSGRQFSNSRSEMNVSTLELGDSALYLCASRRGQETQYFGPGTRLLVL.

This clonotype has more than one count but fewer than ten. The junction and the germline gene differ at one end; a read error may be behind it. The chain joins TRBV7-7 to TRBJ2-1, with 7 bases identical to TRBD1. This CDR3 contains 15 residues. CDR1 and CDR2 (germline): SSHAT, FNYEAQ (reference sequence). Here the CDR3 DNA reads TGTGCTAGCAGCTTAGGCTCGGACAGGTCGAATGAGCAGTTCTTC. It codes for CASSLGSDRSNEQFF.

This clonotype was seen more than once but under ten times. This chain joins TRBV18 and TRBJ2-7, with 13 bases identical to TRBD2. Germline-derived CDR1 and CDR2 are KGHSH and LQKENI. After removal of 4 bases from V and 6 bases from J, the junction contained 9 bases not matched to a gene. The CDR3 contains 16 residues. This CDR3 reads CASSRGLAGVTLEQYF. In DNA form, the CDR3 reads TGTGCCAGCTCACGAGGACTAGCGGGAGTGACACTCGAGCAGTACTTC.

V is TRBV7-2 and J is TRBJ2-1; 9 nucleotides line up with TRBD2. With 2 bases clipped from V and 7 bases from J, the junction kept 6 bases outside the gene matches. Germline CDR1 SGHTA, CDR2 FQGNSA. The CDR3 is 15 amino acids. The CDR3 DNA is TGTGCCAGCAGCTTACCCTTAGCGGGAGCGAATGAGCAGTTCTTC. Protein: CASSLPLAGANEQFF.

The genes are TRBV7-8 and TRBJ2-5; D uncertain. The V end lost 1 base, the J end lost 11 bases, and 14 bases lay between the germline ends. The CDR3 extends over 13 amino acids. Germline-derived CDR1 and CDR2 are SGHVS and FQNEAQ. The CDR3 DNA reads as TGTGCCAGCAGCTTAGTGGCTGGGGATGAGCAGTACTTC. Amino acid sequence: CASSLVAGDEQYF. Filled out from reference TRBV7-8 and TRBJ2-5, the complete variable domain reads GAGVSQSPRYKVAKRGQDVALRCDPISGHVSLFWYQQALGQGPEFLTYFQNEAQLDKSGLPSDRFFAERPEGSVSTLKIQRTQQEDSAVYLCASSLVAGDEQYFGPGTRLLVL.

CDR3 loop: CASSLDLLGLAGAETQYF. CDR3 nucleotides: TGTGCCAGCAGCTTAGATCTTCTGGGACTAGCGGGAGCAGAGACCCAGTACTTC. The V gene is TRBV11-2, the J gene TRBJ2-5, with 14 positions matching TRBD2. V gave up 0 bases and J gave up 4 bases; unmatched junction bases: 7. The CDR3 totals 18 residues. Germline-derived CDR1 and CDR2 are SGHAT and FQNNGV.

The rearrangement uses TRBV20-1 and TRBJ2-3; 12 bases are a match to TRBD2. Unmatched junction bases numbered 6, after V lost 0 bases and J lost 2 bases. Germline V lookup: CDR1 DFQATT, CDR2 SNEGSKA (reference sequence). The CDR3 is 17 amino acids. The CDR3, as DNA: TGCAGTGCTAGAGATTACCTAGCGGGAGGGAACACAGATACGCAGTATTTT. Amino acid sequence: CSARDYLAGGNTDTQYF.

The chain has TRBV6-5 and TRBJ1-6; 9 bases are shared with TRBD1. The CDR3 runs 18 residues. The V gene end was trimmed by 7 bases and the J gene end by 0 bases; junction bases not matched to a gene: 10. In germline, CDR1 is MNHEY, CDR2 SVGAGI. The CDR3 coding sequence is TGTGCCAGCAAGTTAGACAGGGGGGTGAGCTCCTATAATTCACCCCTCCACTTT. Encoded protein: CASKLDRGVSSYNSPLHF.

This clonotype was detected a few times. The chain has TRBV18 and TRBJ1-2, with 7 bases lining up with TRBD1. Trimming at V came to 3 bases and at J to 8 bases, leaving 6 bases not matched to a gene. This CDR3 is 13 amino acids long. Germline CDR1 is KGHSH and CDR2 is LQKENI. In DNA form, the CDR3 reads TGTGCCAGCTCACCTTCGGACAGGAACGGCTACACCTTC. It is translated as CASSPSDRNGYTF.

With respect to this clonotype: This may arise from a read error, as a much more abundant clone is one base away. The gene calls are TRBV28 and TRBJ2-7; D possibly corresponds to TRBD2 (6 bases). Germline CDR1 reads MDHEN; CDR2 reads SYDVKM. The CDR3 has 15 residues. The CDR3: CASSRLGSGSCEQYF. CDR3 bases: TGTGCCAGCAGCCGCCTCGGGAGCGGTTCCTGCGAGCAGTACTTC.

This chain joins TRBV9 and TRBJ2-3; D gene uncertain. V lost 0 bases and J lost 4, with 9 bases in between. The CDR3 contains 14 residues. CDR1 is SGDLS, CDR2 YYNGEE, per germline. CDR3 bases: TGTGCCAGCAGCGTAGGCCCCGGCGCAGATACGCAGTATTTT. Its protein is CASSVGPGADTQYF. The full variable domain, in which reference TRBV9 and TRBJ2-3 provide the parts outside the CDR3, is DSGVTQTPKHLITATGQRVTLRCSPRSGDLSVYWYQQSLDQGLQFLIQYYNGEERAKGNILERFSAQQFPDLHSELNLSSLELGDSALYFCASSVGPGADTQYFGPGTRLTVL.

This rearrangement joins TRBV28 to TRBJ2-3, with D perhaps TRBD1 (7 bases). Between the trimmed V and J ends, which lost 10 bases and 5 bases, there was a span of 16 bases. This CDR3 is built from 13 residues. The germline CDR1 and CDR2 sequences are MDHEN and SYDVKM. CDR3 nucleotide sequence: TGTGCCAACGGATCAGGGGGAGGAGATACGCAGTATTTT. This translates into CANGSGGGDTQYF.

This chain links TRBV5-1 with TRBJ2-7; D perhaps matches TRBD1 (5 bases). The CDR3 spans 14 residues. V shed 1 base and J shed 6 bases, with 14 bases lying between them. Germline V CDR1 and CDR2: SGHRS, YFSETQ. The CDR3 region has the DNA TGCGCCAGCAGCTTGAAGACAGCCCCGGGCGAGCAGTACTTC. Translated, it gives CASSLKTAPGEQYF. The variable domain in full, completed from reference TRBV5-1 and TRBJ2-7, reads KAGVTQTPRYLIKTRGQQVTLSCSPISGHRSVSWYQQTPGQGLQFLFEYFSETQRNKGNFPGRFSGRQFSNSRSEMNVSTLELGDSALYLCASSLKTAPGEQYFGPGTRLTVT.

This clonotype turned up a few times. The chain joins TRBV6-5 to TRBJ2-5; possibly TRBD2 for D (6 bases). This CDR3 has 17 amino acids. Trimming took off 0 bases at V and 1 base at J, with 15 bases between the two ends. CDR1 is MNHEY, CDR2 SVGAGI, per germline. CDR3 residues: CASSYSVPGGGQETQYF. Written as DNA, the CDR3 is TGTGCCAGCAGTTACTCGGTTCCCGGGGGAGGCCAAGAGACCCAGTACTTC.

This clonotype was counted only a few times. This chain joins TRBV29-1 and TRBJ2-5, with 10 bases matching TRBD1. The germline V gene has CDR1 SQVTM and CDR2 ANQGSEA. This CDR3 comprises 16 residues. With 2 bases clipped from V and 4 bases from J, the junction kept 10 bases outside the gene matches. The CDR3: CSVERGRQGASETQYF. CDR3 sequence (DNA): TGCAGCGTTGAAAGGGGTAGACAGGGGGCGTCAGAGACCCAGTACTTC.

V and J are TRBV20-1 and TRBJ2-5; D unclear. Trimming shortened V by 6 bases and J by 3 bases, and 11 bases separated the two germline ends. This CDR3 is 12 amino acids long. From germline, CDR1 is DFQATT and CDR2 SNEGSKA (reference sequence). The CDR3 DNA is TGCAGTGCAAACGATCACGAAGAGACCCAGTACTTC. It specifies CSANDHEETQYF.

The chain links TRBV28 to TRBJ1-5; D unclear. Germline lookup yields CDR1 MDHEN and CDR2 SYDVKM. This CDR3 spans 12 amino acids. V lost 6 bases and J 3 bases, leaving 6 bases between the germline ends. CDR3 nucleotides: TGTGCCAGCAGATCGATCAATCAGCCCCAGCATTTT. The encoded protein is CASRSINQPQHF.

The rearrangement links TRBV12-3 or TRBV12-4 to TRBJ2-4, with 10 bases matching TRBD1. Near its end, the DNA agrees better with TRBJ2-5, so the J call may be wrong. The CDR3 has 15 residues. CDR3 nucleotide sequence: TGTGCCAGCAGCCGGGACAGGGGCCACCAAGAGACCCAGTACTTC. This encodes CASSRDRGHQETQYF.

The genes are TRBV12-3 or TRBV12-4 and TRBJ1-2; D is possibly TRBD1 (6 bases). Trimming pared 3 bases from V and 7 bases from J, leaving 15 bases between. The CDR3 sequence is 14 residues long. The CDR3 is CASSFAGEGGGYTF. DNA of the CDR3: TGTGCCAGCAGTTTCGCGGGGGAAGGGGGTGGCTACACCTTC.

This chain connects TRBV20-1 to TRBJ2-1; TRBD2 might be the D (5 bases). The CDR3 sequence is 10 residues long. The ends were cut back, 7 bases at V and 15 bases at J, with 16 bases in the middle. Germline CDR1 is DFQATT and CDR2 is SNEGSKA (reference sequence). As DNA, the CDR3 is TGCAGTGTACTAGGTGGGGTTCTGTTCTTC. Translated, it gives CSVLGGVLFF.

For this clonotype: This clone may be a read error of a much larger clone one base away. The chain combines TRBV11-3 with TRBJ2-7; no firm D call. V was trimmed by 4 bases and J by 0 bases, leaving 10 bases between them. Germline V lookup: CDR1 SGHNT, CDR2 YENEEA. The CDR3 spans 14 residues. DNA of the CDR3: TGTGCCAGCAGCTCGGCCGGCGACTCCTACGAGCAGTACTTC. Its translation: CASSSAGDSYEQYF.

V gene TRBV12-3 or TRBV12-4 combines with J gene TRBJ1-6, with TRBD1 matching 7 bases. Germline trimming cut 5 bases from V and 8 bases from J; bases unmatched to any gene: 12. This CDR3 comprises 16 residues. CDR3 nucleotides: TGTGCCAGCAGTCCCCTTGGCAGGGGGTCTGATTCACCCCTCCACTTT. Protein product: CASSPLGRGSDSPLHF.